Below, 21 T cell receptor beta chains from the same sample are listed, as sequenced in a study of blood T cell repertoires in COVID-19. Sequencing was performed with immunoSEQ multiplex PCR; in TCRdb, only in-frame clones are kept and a portion is missing. This sample has 200,000 to 300,000 clones, with 75% to 90% found just once. The sample comprised PBMCs or T cells enriched from blood (not recorded which). These receptors were taken from a man between 50 and 59 years old who had been exposed to COVID-19.

The V gene is TRBV4-1, the J gene TRBJ1-5, with 9 bases fitting TRBD1. Germline loops: CDR1 MGHRA, CDR2 YSYEKL. Germline trimming cut 4 bases from V and 4 bases from J; bases unmatched to any gene: 5. The CDR3 runs to 15 residues. The CDR3 loop is CASSPGTGINQPQHF. The CDR3 nucleotides read TGCGCCAGCAGCCCGGGGACAGGGATTAATCAGCCCCAGCATTTT.

The J gene is TRBJ2-7, the V gene TRBV21-1; TRBD1 reflects the table's D call only, with no check against the DNA. TRBV21-1 corresponds to a pseudogene. This CDR3 comprises 15 residues. The CDR3 DNA follows: TGTGCCAGCAGCAATCCATCATCCAAATCCTACGAGCAGTACGTC. This sequence encodes CASSNPSSKSYEQYV.

J is TRBJ1-4 and V is TRBV28, with D unclear. V was pared by 3 bases and J by 4 bases, with 9 bases between. CDR1 is MDHEN and CDR2 is SYDVKM in the germline V gene. This CDR3 region has 14 residues. The CDR3 sequence is CASSFDGDNEKLFF. The DNA for the CDR3 is TGTGCCAGCAGTTTTGACGGAGATAATGAAAAACTGTTTTTT.

This clone has just a few counts. This sequence joins TRBV6-1 and TRBJ1-1, with 11 positions matching TRBD1. Germline loops: CDR1 MNHNS, CDR2 SASEGT. CDR3 size: 15 residues. The ends lost 2 bases at V and 11 bases at J; junction bases unmatched: 10. The CDR3 DNA sequence: TGTGCCAGCAGTGAACTTCCCGGGACAGGGGGAAACGCTTTCTTT. Amino acid sequence: CASSELPGTGGNAFF.

This sequence joins TRBV28 and TRBJ2-1; 8 nucleotides agree with TRBD1. This CDR3 spans 16 amino acids. The germline CDR1 and CDR2 sequences are MDHEN and SYDVKM. With 4 bases clipped from V and 7 bases from J, the junction kept 12 bases outside the gene matches. CDR3 DNA sequence: TGTGCCAGCAGTTCCTCCGGGACAGGACTAAATAATGAGCAGTTCTTC. Translation: CASSSSGTGLNNEQFF.

The chain uses TRBV2 and TRBJ2-1, with 8 bases identical to TRBD1. Germline loops: CDR1 SNHLY, CDR2 FYNNEI. The CDR3 is 15 residues long. The V and J ends lost 3 bases and 12 bases, in that order; junction bases with no gene match: 13. The CDR3: CASSEVTGATQMQFF. As DNA, the CDR3 is TGTGCCAGCAGTGAGGTGACAGGGGCCACACAGATGCAGTTCTTC. Looking up the rest from reference TRBV2 and TRBJ2-1 gives the full variable domain: EPEVTQTPSHQVTQMGQEVILRCVPISNHLYFYWYRQILGQKVEFLVSFYNNEISEKSEIFDDQFSVERPDGSNFTLKIRSTKLEDSAMYFCASSEVTGATQMQFFGPGTRLTVL.

The chain combines TRBV6-5 with TRBJ2-7, with a possible D match to TRBD1 (6 bases). The germline V gene has CDR1 MNHEY and CDR2 SVGAGI. The V gene lost 5 bases and the J gene lost 2 bases, with 13 bases spanning the gap. This CDR3 comprises 14 residues. CDR3 DNA: TGTGCCAGCAGTCCTTACCGGACAGCCTACGAGCAGTACTTC. Its protein is CASSPYRTAYEQYF.

CDR3 nucleotide sequence: TGTGCCAGCAGCTTGGTGGGACTAGCGGGGGAGACCCAGTACTTC. It is translated as CASSLVGLAGETQYF. The chain is built from TRBV5-4 and TRBJ2-5; the match to TRBD2 covers 13 bases. Germline loops: CDR1 SGHNT, CDR2 YYREEE (reference sequence). CDR3 size: 15 residues. Trimming removed 0 bases from V and 5 bases from J; junction bases left unmatched: 1.

The J gene is TRBJ2-6, the V gene TRBV21-1; the D segment call TRBD1 is taken from the table without a DNA check. TRBV21-1 is termed a pseudogene. The CDR3 is 18 amino acids. This chain's CDR3 is CASSTPWDSNSGANVLTF. In DNA form, the CDR3 reads TGTGCCAGCAGCACGCCGTGGGACAGCAACTCTGGGGCCAACGTCCTGACTTTC.

The V and J genes are TRBV2 and TRBJ1-1, with 8 positions matching TRBD1. Germline trimming cut 2 bases from V and 4 bases from J; bases unmatched to any gene: 3. The CDR3 contains 14 residues. The germline V gene encodes CDR1 SNHLY and CDR2 FYNNEI. The CDR3 sequence is CASSEITGGTEAFF. In nucleotides, the CDR3 is TGTGCCAGCAGTGAAATAACAGGGGGCACTGAAGCTTTCTTT.

The chain combines TRBV5-1 with TRBJ2-3; TRBD2 matches 11 bases. CDR3 length: 16 amino acids. From germline, CDR1 is SGHRS and CDR2 YFSETQ. V was clipped by 4 bases and J by 4 bases; unmatched bases: 8. Written as DNA, the CDR3 is TGCGCCAGCAGCGTCGGGACTAGCGGTTTGGCAGATACGCAGTATTTT. This codes for CASSVGTSGLADTQYF.

J is TRBJ2-1 and V is TRBV5-1; D perhaps matches TRBD1 (5 bases). With 4 bases removed from V and 0 bases from J, the gap between germline ends came to 8 bases. Germline CDR1 reads SGHRS; CDR2 reads YFSETQ. The CDR3 totals 14 residues. The CDR3 nucleotides are TGCGCCAGCAGCCAGACAGCCTCCTACAATGAGCAGTTCTTC. It specifies CASSQTASYNEQFF. The whole variable domain, remainder taken from reference TRBV5-1 and TRBJ2-1, is KAGVTQTPRYLIKTRGQQVTLSCSPISGHRSVSWYQQTPGQGLQFLFEYFSETQRNKGNFPGRFSGRQFSNSRSEMNVSTLELGDSALYLCASSQTASYNEQFFGPGTRLTVL.

The chain is built from TRBV27 and TRBJ1-1, with D maybe TRBD1 (5 bases). V was trimmed by 4 bases and J by 5 bases, leaving 17 bases between them. The germline CDR1 and CDR2 sequences are MNHEY and SMNVEV (reference sequence). The CDR3 is 15 amino acids. CDR3 in DNA: TGTGCCAGCAGTTCGGTTTCAGGGTCGTGGACTGAAGCTTTCTTT. Translated, it gives CASSSVSGSWTEAFF.

The rearrangement joins TRBV5-1 to TRBJ1-2; no clear D gene. This CDR3 spans 13 amino acids. Trimming pared 0 bases from V and 0 bases from J, leaving 3 bases between. Germline CDR1 is SGHRS and CDR2 is YFSETQ. The DNA of the CDR3 is TGCGCCAGCAGCTTGGATACTAACTATGGCTACACCTTC. Translated: CASSLDTNYGYTF. Full variable domain (remainder filled in from reference TRBV5-1 and TRBJ1-2): KAGVTQTPRYLIKTRGQQVTLSCSPISGHRSVSWYQQTPGQGLQFLFEYFSETQRNKGNFPGRFSGRQFSNSRSEMNVSTLELGDSALYLCASSLDTNYGYTFGSGTRLTVV.

V and J are TRBV20-1 and TRBJ1-1; TRBD1 is a possible D gene (5 bases). The CDR3 loop spans 11 amino acids. Trimming shortened V by 5 bases and J by 3 bases, and 7 bases separated the two germline ends. The germline gives CDR1 DFQATT, CDR2 SNEGSKA (reference sequence). The CDR3, as DNA: TGCAGTGCTGGGGGGGACACTGAAGCTTTCTTT. Protein sequence: CSAGGDTEAFF.

This chain links TRBV18 with TRBJ2-2; tentatively, D is TRBD2 (6 bases). The CDR3 contains 15 residues. Looked up from germline, CDR1 is KGHSH and CDR2 is LQKENI. The ends were cut back, 6 bases at V and 1 base at J, with 12 bases in the middle. This CDR3 is CASSRGTQNTGELFF. CDR3 sequence (DNA): TGTGCCAGCTCCCGTGGGACTCAGAACACCGGGGAGCTGTTTTTT.

This clone was observed once. The rearrangement uses TRBV4-2 and TRBJ1-4; 7 positions agree with TRBD1. The CDR3 totals 17 residues. Trimming cost V 1 base and J 1 base; bases outside gene matches: 6. CDR1 LGHNA and CDR2 YNFKEQ come from the germline V gene. CDR3 nucleotides: TGTGCCAGCAGCCAAGGTTTAGGGGGCGGAACTAATGAAAAACTGTTTTTT. Its translation: CASSQGLGGGTNEKLFF.

V and J are TRBV29-1 and TRBJ1-2; D not resolved. The CDR3 has 12 residues. Germline CDR1 SQVTM, CDR2 ANQGSEA. Deletions cut 4 bases from V and 3 bases from J, with 9 bases between. This chain's CDR3 is CSVAGFDYGYTF. In DNA, the CDR3 is TGCAGCGTTGCAGGTTTTGACTATGGCTACACCTTC.

There are a few counts of this clone. The chain links TRBV28 to TRBJ1-1; 9 positions agree with TRBD1. The germline V gene has CDR1 MDHEN and CDR2 SYDVKM. The CDR3 extends over 14 amino acids. V dropped 7 bases and J dropped 7; count of bases not matched to a gene: 10. Here the CDR3 reads CASTLGQGGREAFF. CDR3 nucleotide sequence: TGTGCCAGCACTCTGGGACAGGGAGGGCGTGAAGCTTTCTTT.

V is TRBV7-9 and J is TRBJ1-1, with 8 bases aligning to TRBD1. CDR3 length: 13 residues. With 5 bases clipped from V and 7 bases from J, the junction kept 6 bases outside the gene matches. Germline values: CDR1 SEHNR, CDR2 FQNEAQ (reference sequence). Here the CDR3 DNA reads TGTGCCAGCAGCAGGACAGGGCAGGTTGAAGCTTTCTTT. Amino acids: CASSRTGQVEAFF.

The J gene is TRBJ2-1, the V gene TRBV11-3, with D possibly being TRBD2 (6 bases). V lost 3 bases, J lost 9 bases, and 12 bases lay in between. This CDR3 contains 13 residues. Per the germline V gene, CDR1 is SGHNT and CDR2 is YENEEA. CDR3 sequence (DNA): TGTGCCAGCAGCTTTAACCCCGGGGGTGAGCAGTTCTTC. Translation gives CASSFNPGGEQFF.